The 2 T cell receptor beta chains presented below share a single source sample, sequenced in a study of OX40 agonist ivuxolimab in advanced cancers. Some clones are missing from TCRdb's copy, which holds only in-frame ones; the method was immunoSEQ multiplex PCR. This table has some 70,000 clones, 80% to 90% appearing once. The sequences come from CD4+ or CD8+ T cells sorted from blood, collected in a trial of the OX40 agonist ivuxolimab. These receptors originate from an adult with an advanced solid tumor such as melanoma, head and neck, liver or kidney cancer.

CDR3 nucleotides: TGCGCCAGCAGCTCAATGGGCACAGATACGCAGTATTTT. Its translation: CASSSMGTDTQYF. V is TRBV4-1 and J is TRBJ2-3; D call uncertain. The CDR3 covers 13 residues. Germline V gene sequence: CDR1 MGHRA, CDR2 YSYEKL. Trimming removed 5 bases at V and 1 base at J, with 7 bases between.

This clone was observed once. The chain is built from TRBV5-1 and TRBJ2-5; perhaps D is TRBD1 or TRBD2 (5 bases each). CDR1 is SGHRS and CDR2 is YFSETQ in the germline V gene. This CDR3 has 15 residues. The germline V and J ends were trimmed by 5 bases and 5 bases, with 19 bases remaining between them. The CDR3 loop reads CASSISRGEGETQYF. DNA for the CDR3: TGCGCCAGCAGTATCAGTCGGGGCGAAGGGGAGACCCAGTACTTC.